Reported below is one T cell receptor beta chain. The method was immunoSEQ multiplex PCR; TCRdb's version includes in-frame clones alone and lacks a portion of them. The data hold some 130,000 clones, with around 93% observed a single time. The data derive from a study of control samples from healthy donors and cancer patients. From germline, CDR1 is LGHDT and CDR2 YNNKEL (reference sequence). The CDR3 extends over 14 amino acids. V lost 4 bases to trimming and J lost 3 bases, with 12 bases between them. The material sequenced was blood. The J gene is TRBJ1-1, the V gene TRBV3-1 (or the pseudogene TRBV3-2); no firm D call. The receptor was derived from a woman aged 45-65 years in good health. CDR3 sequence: CASSPSWGDTEAFF. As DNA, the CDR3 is TGTGCCAGCAGCCCTTCGTGGGGAGACACTGAAGCTTTCTTT.